Listed below are T cell receptor beta chains from one sample, sequenced in a study of Graves' ophthalmopathy and Graves' hyperthyroidism. Using its own MiXCR run on the multiplex PCR reads, TCRdb lists one record per CDR3 protein. The sample contains approximately 460,000 distinct CDR3 sequences, over 13% of which appear only once. Sequences were obtained from blood. The receptors shown here come from a woman in her twenties or thirties with Graves' ophthalmopathy. The CDR3 runs from the conserved cysteine through the conserved F or W. The order of the fields is D gene, V gene, J gene, clone size, CDR3 DNA, CDR3 protein. A D gene is named only where the DNA matches it firmly. For some rows the clone size is stated as once, few or many, or as a class when expanded; others skip it.

d_gene: .
v_gene: TRBV12-3/TRBV12-4
j_gene: TRBJ1-5
abundance: many
CDR3nt: TGTGCCAGCAGTTTATGGGGTCAGGAGCCCCAGCATTTT
CDR3aa: CASSLWGQEPQHF

d_gene: .
v_gene: TRBV28
j_gene: TRBJ1-6
abundance: many
CDR3nt: TGTGCCAGCGGGCCCCAAGCCTATAATTCACCCCTCCACTTT
CDR3aa: CASGPQAYNSPLHF

d_gene: TRBD1
v_gene: TRBV11-2
j_gene: TRBJ1-2
abundance: many
CDR3nt: TGTGCCAGCAGCTTAGTCCGGACAGGGGGCCCTGGCTACACCTTC
CDR3aa: CASSLVRTGGPGYTF

d_gene: TRBD2
v_gene: TRBV20-1
j_gene: TRBJ2-5
abundance: .
CDR3nt: TGCAGTGCTCCCACCCAGCGGGAGTGGGAGACCCAGTACTTC
CDR3aa: CSAPTQREWETQYF

d_gene: .
v_gene: TRBV20-1
j_gene: TRBJ2-6
abundance: .
CDR3nt: TGCAGTGGTCGTACTGGGGCCAACGTCCTGACTTTC
CDR3aa: CSGRTGANVLTF

d_gene: .
v_gene: TRBV28
j_gene: TRBJ2-5
abundance: many
CDR3nt: TGTGCCAGCAGTTTAGACGCTATGGAGACCCAGTACTTC
CDR3aa: CASSLDAMETQYF

d_gene: .
v_gene: TRBV2
j_gene: TRBJ1-1
abundance: .
CDR3nt: TGTGCCAGCAGATTAGGTCCCCAAAACACTGAAGCTTTATTT
CDR3aa: CASRLGPQNTEALF

d_gene: TRBD1
v_gene: TRBV11-2
j_gene: TRBJ1-1
abundance: .
CDR3nt: TGTGCCAGCAGCTTAGTTGTGCACAGGGGCCTCCCCATGGACACTGAAGCTTTCTTT
CDR3aa: CASSLVVHRGLPMDTEAFF

d_gene: TRBD1
v_gene: TRBV4-1
j_gene: TRBJ1-1
abundance: many
CDR3nt: TGCGCCAGCAGGAGGACAGGGGGTAGCACTGAAGCTTTCTTT
CDR3aa: CASRRTGGSTEAFF

d_gene: .
v_gene: TRBV29-1
j_gene: TRBJ2-2
abundance: few
CDR3nt: TGCAGCGGAGGATTCTTGAACACCGGGGAGCTGTTTTTT
CDR3aa: CSGGFLNTGELFF

d_gene: TRBD1
v_gene: TRBV4-1
j_gene: TRBJ1-2
abundance: .
CDR3nt: TGCGCCAGCAGCCAAGGCATGCGGACAGGGTGGTATGGCTACACCTTC
CDR3aa: CASSQGMRTGWYGYTF

d_gene: TRBD2
v_gene: TRBV4-1
j_gene: TRBJ2-7
abundance: many
CDR3nt: TGCGCCAGCAGCATTCCGGGACCCGGGGGGGAGCAGTACTTC
CDR3aa: CASSIPGPGGEQYF

d_gene: .
v_gene: TRBV20-1
j_gene: TRBJ1-5
abundance: many
CDR3nt: TGCAGTGCTCGAGAATTCCGAGGAGGGAATCAGCCCCAGCATTTT
CDR3aa: CSAREFRGGNQPQHF

d_gene: .
v_gene: TRBV7-2
j_gene: TRBJ2-5
abundance: many
CDR3nt: TGTGCCGGGGGGACGGACCAAGAGACCCAGTACTTC
CDR3aa: CAGGTDQETQYF

d_gene: TRBD2
v_gene: TRBV2
j_gene: TRBJ2-5
abundance: .
CDR3nt: TGTGCCAGCAGTGATTTAGCGGGAGGAGAGACCCAGTACTTC
CDR3aa: CASSDLAGGETQYF

d_gene: .
v_gene: TRBV6-1
j_gene: TRBJ2-7
abundance: .
CDR3nt: TGTGCCAGCGGACCTCTAGCTATTCACGAGCAGTACTTC
CDR3aa: CASGPLAIHEQYF

d_gene: TRBD2
v_gene: TRBV7-2
j_gene: TRBJ2-5
abundance: many
CDR3nt: TGTGCCAGCAGGAAACTAGCGCTCAAGTTCCAAGAGACCCAGTACTTC
CDR3aa: CASRKLALKFQETQYF

d_gene: .
v_gene: TRBV6-1
j_gene: TRBJ2-5
abundance: .
CDR3nt: TGTGCCAGCAGAAGGGGGGAAAAAGAGACCCAGTACTTC
CDR3aa: CASRRGEKETQYF

d_gene: .
v_gene: TRBV15
j_gene: TRBJ2-7
abundance: many
CDR3nt: TGTGCCACCAGCAGAGATCGACAGCCCCCCTACGAGCAGTACTTC
CDR3aa: CATSRDRQPPYEQYF